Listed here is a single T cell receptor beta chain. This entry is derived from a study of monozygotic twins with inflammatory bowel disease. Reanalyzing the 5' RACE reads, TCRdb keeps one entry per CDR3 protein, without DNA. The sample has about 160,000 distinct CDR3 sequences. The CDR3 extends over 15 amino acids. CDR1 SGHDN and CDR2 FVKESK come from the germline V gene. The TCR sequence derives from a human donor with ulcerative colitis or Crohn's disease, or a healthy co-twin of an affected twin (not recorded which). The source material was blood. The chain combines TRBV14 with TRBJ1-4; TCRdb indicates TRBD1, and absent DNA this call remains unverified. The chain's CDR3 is CASSQDVGAGRKLFF.